The clone carrying this T cell receptor beta chain was observed a few times. In the original analysis: It was from reference gene primer amplification that nucleated cell counts were estimated. The method was immunoSEQ multiplex PCR; TCRdb's version includes in-frame clones alone and lacks a portion of them. That table supplies the V and J calls and clone size; D and trimming were determined from the DNA. Counted here are 400,000 to 450,000 clones, around nine tenths occurring once; the ten biggest clones make up 0.8% to 0.9%. The sample originates from a study of blood T cell repertoires in COVID-19. Patients of the Seattle cohort, enrolled during active infection, were followed longitudinally. CDR1 is SEHNR, CDR2 FQNEAQ, per germline (reference sequence). This CDR3 has 14 residues. The germline V and J ends were trimmed by 4 bases and 3 bases, with 12 bases remaining between them.

The source material was peripheral blood. This receptor was identified in a man aged 18 to 30 with COVID-19, enrolled during active disease. The gene calls are TRBV7-9 and TRBJ1-1; D possibly corresponds to TRBD1 (6 bases). Here the CDR3 reads CASSSNRVDTEAFF. CDR3 nucleotides: TGTGCCAGCAGCTCGAACAGGGTGGACACTGAAGCTTTCTTT.